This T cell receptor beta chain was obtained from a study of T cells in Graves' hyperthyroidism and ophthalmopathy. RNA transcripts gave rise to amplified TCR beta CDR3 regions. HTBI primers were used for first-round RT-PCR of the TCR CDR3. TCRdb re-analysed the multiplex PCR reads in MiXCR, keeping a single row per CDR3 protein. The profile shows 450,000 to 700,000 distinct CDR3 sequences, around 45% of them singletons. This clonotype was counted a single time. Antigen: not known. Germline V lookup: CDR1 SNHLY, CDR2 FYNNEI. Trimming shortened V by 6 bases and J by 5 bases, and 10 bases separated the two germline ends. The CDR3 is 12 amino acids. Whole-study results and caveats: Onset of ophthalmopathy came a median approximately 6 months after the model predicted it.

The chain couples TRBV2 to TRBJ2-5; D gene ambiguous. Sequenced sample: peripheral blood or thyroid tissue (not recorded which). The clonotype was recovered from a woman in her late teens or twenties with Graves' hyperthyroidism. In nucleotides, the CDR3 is TGTGCCAGCAGGGATGACCGGGAGACCCAGTACTTC. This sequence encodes CASRDDRETQYF.